A selection of T cell receptor beta chains follows, all from one sample in a study of Ad26.COV2.S vaccination and SARS-CoV-2 variants. Generated by immunoSEQ multiplex PCR, the TCRdb table keeps only in-frame clones and is missing some. Of a few hundred thousand clones in the sample, 85% to 90% were seen once. Specimen: peripheral blood, collected in a trial of Ad26.COV2.S vaccine versus placebo. These receptor sequences come from a person aged 18-65 years who received the Ad26.COV2.S COVID-19 vaccine or a placebo. Both conserved end residues are part of each CDR3. The D gene is left open where the match is weak. Where a row states a size, it is once, few, many or the class of an expanded clone; other rows omit it.

D gene	clone size	V gene	J gene	CDR3 DNA	CDR3 protein
-	-	TRBV7-2	TRBJ2-7	TGTGCCAGCAGCTTAGGATGGGGGGCCTACGAGCAGTACTTC	CASSLGWGAYEQYF
-	-	TRBV7-9	TRBJ1-1	TGTGCCACCCGGGACGGGGCTAACACTGAAGCTTTCTTT	CATRDGANTEAFF
TRBD2	-	TRBV4-1	TRBJ2-1	TGCGCCAGCAGCCAAGGGGGTGGGACTAGCCTTAATGAGCAGTTCTTC	CASSQGGGTSLNEQFF
TRBD1	-	TRBV5-6	TRBJ1-2	TGTGCCAGCAGCCCCCGACAGGGCTGGGGGTTTAACTATGGCTACACCTTC	CASSPRQGWGFNYGYTF
TRBD2	-	TRBV7-2	TRBJ2-3	TGTGCCAGCAGCTTAGTGGCGGGGGGAACAGATACGCAGTATTTT	CASSLVAGGTDTQYF
-	once	TRBV4-3	TRBJ2-7	TGCGCCAGCAGCCAAGAACGGGGCTCCTACGAGCAGTACTTC	CASSQERGSYEQYF
-	-	TRBV11-3	TRBJ1-1	TGTGCCAGCAGCTTAAGCGCGGACACTGAAGCTTTCTTT	CASSLSADTEAFF
TRBD2	-	TRBV4-3	TRBJ2-1	TGCGCCAGCAGCCAATGGGGAAGCGGGAGGAATGAGCAGTTCTTC	CASSQWGSGRNEQFF
TRBD1	-	TRBV27	TRBJ1-2	TGTGCCAGCAGTTGGGACAGCTCAAGGGCCTATGGCTACACCTTC	CASSWDSSRAYGYTF
TRBD2	-	TRBV4-3	TRBJ2-1	TGCGCCAGCAGCCGACGGGCAATAGGCGGGAGAGACTACAATGAGCAGTTCTTC	CASSRRAIGGRDYNEQFF
-	-	TRBV19	TRBJ1-1	TGTGCCAGTAGTATACCGCGGGAGGGGAAGACTGAAGCTTTCTTT	CASSIPREGKTEAFF
-	-	TRBV25-1	TRBJ1-1	TGTGCCAGCAGTGGTCTCAGGGGAGTCACTGAAGCTTTCTTT	CASSGLRGVTEAFF
-	-	TRBV30	TRBJ1-1	TGTGCGGGAACGGAAAACACTGAAGCTTTCTTT	CAGTENTEAFF
-	few	TRBV5-1	TRBJ2-2	TGCGCCAGCAGCTTCCCTCGGCAGGGAAACACCGGGGAGCTGTTTTTT	CASSFPRQGNTGELFF
TRBD2	-	TRBV7-3	TRBJ2-3	TGTGCCAGCAGCACGGGACTAGCGGGAGCGCAGTATTTT	CASSTGLAGAQYF